The source of this T cell receptor beta chain is a study of identifying expanded T cells in peripheral blood. Findings and caveats of the study: Clone count variance between roughly 2-week samples rose with total template count. Technical replicates showed approximately 1.2 changed clones; two weeks 15 to 20; four weeks 19.

Sequencing was performed with immunoSEQ multiplex PCR; in TCRdb, only in-frame clones are kept and a portion is missing. The sample contains approximately 94,000 clones, around nine tenths of which appear only once. J was trimmed by 0 bases and V by 4 bases; bases with no gene match: 9. There are 16 residues in the CDR3. Germline CDR1 and CDR2: SGHRS and YFSETQ. Healthy donors had no documented immune events, such as infections, while sampled. Note on this clone: Its target is unknown.

The V call is TRBV5-1, the J call TRBJ1-2, with 7 positions matching TRBD1. This sequence was found in a person aged 18 to 70 in good health. Sequences were obtained from blood. The CDR3 reads CASSDGTAVSNYGYTF. CDR3 nucleotide sequence: TGCGCCAGCAGCGACGGGACAGCCGTTTCTAACTATGGCTACACCTTC.